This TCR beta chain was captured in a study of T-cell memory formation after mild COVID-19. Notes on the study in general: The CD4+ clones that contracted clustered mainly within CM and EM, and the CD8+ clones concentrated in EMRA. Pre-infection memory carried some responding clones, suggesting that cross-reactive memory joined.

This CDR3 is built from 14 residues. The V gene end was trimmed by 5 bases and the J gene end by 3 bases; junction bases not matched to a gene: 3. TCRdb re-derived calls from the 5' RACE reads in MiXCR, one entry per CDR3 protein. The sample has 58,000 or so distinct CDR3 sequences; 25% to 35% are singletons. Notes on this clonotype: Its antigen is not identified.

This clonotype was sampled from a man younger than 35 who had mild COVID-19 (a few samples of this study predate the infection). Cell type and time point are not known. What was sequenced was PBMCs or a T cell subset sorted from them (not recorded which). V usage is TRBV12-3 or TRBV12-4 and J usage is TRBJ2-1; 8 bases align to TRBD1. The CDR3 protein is CASSPGQDYNEQFF. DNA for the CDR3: TGTGCCAGCAGTCCGGGACAGGACTACAATGAGCAGTTCTTC.